Sequencing of this T cell receptor beta chain was carried out in a study of T-cell reconstitution after alpha-beta-depleted transplantation in children. Unique molecular identifiers were incorporated when the TCRbeta library was constructed. MiXCR, run by TCRdb on the PCR reads, gives a single entry per CDR3 protein. The sample has 500,000 or so distinct CDR3 sequences, more than 9.5% seen once; the top ten hold 11% to 15%. V was pared by 6 bases and J by 2 bases, with 6 bases of the junction left unmatched. Germline V gene data show CDR1 as SEHNR and CDR2 as FQNEAQ (reference sequence). The CDR3 is 16 residues long.

This sample comprised PBMCs, mostly from graft donor cells, obtained 180 days after TCRalphabeta/CD19-depleted stem cell transplant. This receptor was obtained from a female patient between 2 and 15 years old who had a stem cell transplant for aplastic anemia, so the T cells may come from the graft donor. J is TRBJ2-5 and V is TRBV7-9; the match to TRBD2 covers 13 bases. CDR3 sequence reads: CASRRLAGGKQETQYF. The CDR3 region has the DNA TGTGCCAGCAGACGACTAGCGGGAGGAAAACAAGAGACCCAGTACTTC.